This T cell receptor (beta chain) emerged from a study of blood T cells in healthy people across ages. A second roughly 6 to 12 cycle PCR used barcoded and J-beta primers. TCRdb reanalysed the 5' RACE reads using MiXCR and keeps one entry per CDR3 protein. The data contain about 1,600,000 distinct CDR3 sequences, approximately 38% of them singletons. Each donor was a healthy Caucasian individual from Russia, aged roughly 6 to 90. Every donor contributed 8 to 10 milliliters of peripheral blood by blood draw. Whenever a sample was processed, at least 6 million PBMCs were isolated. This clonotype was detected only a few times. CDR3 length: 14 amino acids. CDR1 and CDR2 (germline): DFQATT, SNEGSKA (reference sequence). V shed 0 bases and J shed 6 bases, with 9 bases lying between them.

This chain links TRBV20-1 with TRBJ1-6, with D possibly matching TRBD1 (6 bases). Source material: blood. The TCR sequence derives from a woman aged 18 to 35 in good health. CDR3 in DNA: TGCAGTGCTAGAGATGGACAGACTAATTCACCCCTCCACTTT. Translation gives CSARDGQTNSPLHF.